The T cell receptor beta chain described here comes from a study of blood T cell repertoires in COVID-19. Overall study context: The samples span acute and convalescent COVID-19 from the United States, Italy and Spain. Sources were T cells, B-cell-depleted T cells, or PBMCs; the material itself was cDNA or gDNA.

This clone was seen only a few times. V lost 7 bases, J lost 6 bases, and 10 bases lay in between. Germline-derived CDR1 and CDR2 are MNHEY and SVGAGI. CDR3 size: 13 residues. This table comes from immunoSEQ multiplex PCR, and its TCRdb copy is limited to in-frame clones, with some not included. This table holds roughly 100,000 clones, 91% found once. This clonotype was sampled from a human donor with active COVID-19. The donor label of this sample is uncertain. Sequencing used peripheral blood. V gene TRBV6-5 combines with J gene TRBJ1-6; no clear D. CDR3 in DNA: TGTGCCAGCATTCTTTCTCTTAATTCACCCCTCCACTTT. The encoded protein is CASILSLNSPLHF.